The TCR beta chain under discussion was sequenced for a study of cytomegalovirus exposure and HLA in healthy donors. Study observations and caveats: In vitro checks showed that a few CMV-associated chains really do target CMV antigens. Altogether, 150 to 200 TCR beta chains were recorded as cytomegalovirus-associated. Published work reported that the classifier diagnosed cytomegalovirus status with high specificity and sensitivity.

Turning to this clone: What it binds is unknown.

Produced via immunoSEQ multiplex PCR; TCRdb's table is partial and in-frame only. The sample shows about 150,000 clones, 89% of them seen only once. CDR3 length: 15 amino acids. V lost 4 bases, J lost 5 bases, and 5 bases stayed unmatched. Germline V gene sequence: CDR1 SGHTS, CDR2 YDEGEE. This sequence joins TRBV5-8 and TRBJ2-7; 14 bases agree with TRBD2. This receptor was taken from a woman younger than 30 in good health and CMV-seropositive. Sequenced input: PBMCs. The CDR3 DNA reads as TGTGCCAGCAGCCGCGGACTAGCGGGGGGCGACGAGCAGTACTTC. Amino acid sequence: CASSRGLAGGDEQYF.